This T cell receptor (beta chain) was identified in a study of metastatic and nonmetastatic thyroid tumors. The V segment lost 7 bases and the J segment 3 bases; nucleotides outside the gene matches: 6. This CDR3 comprises 14 residues. CDR1 and CDR2 (germline): MNHNS, SASEGT. Per the original data handling: Researchers built a distant-metastasis classifier for papillary thyroid cancer that drew on CDR3 differences across clinicopathological groups. TCRdb reanalyzed the PCR reads with MiXCR. The V and J calls were determined by TCRdb, not by the authors. The profile shows a few thousand clones, 35% to 45% of them singletons. Thyroid surgery was performed in patients who had received no treatment beforehand.

Material for sequencing was adjacent normal tissue. This chain joins TRBV6-1 and TRBJ2-5, with 9 bases identical to TRBD1. The clonotype comes from a female donor with papillary thyroid cancer or a benign thyroid nodule (not recorded which). Some clones in this sample may be carry-over from other donors' samples. The CDR3 protein is CASMGQGNKETQYF. The CDR3 coding sequence is TGTGCCAGCATGGGACAGGGTAACAAAGAGACCCAGTACTTC.